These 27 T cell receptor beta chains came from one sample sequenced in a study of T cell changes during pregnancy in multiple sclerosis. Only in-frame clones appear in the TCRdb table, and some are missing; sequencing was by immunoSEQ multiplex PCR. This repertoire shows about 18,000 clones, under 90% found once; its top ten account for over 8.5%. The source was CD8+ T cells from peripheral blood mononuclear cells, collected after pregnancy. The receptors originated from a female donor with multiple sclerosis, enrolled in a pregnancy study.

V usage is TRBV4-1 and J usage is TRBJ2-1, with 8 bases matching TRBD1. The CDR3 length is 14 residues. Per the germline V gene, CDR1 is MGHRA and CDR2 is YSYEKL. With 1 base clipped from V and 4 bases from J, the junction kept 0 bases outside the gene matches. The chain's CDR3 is CASSQGTGYNEQFF. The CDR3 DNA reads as TGCGCCAGCAGCCAAGGGACAGGGTACAATGAGCAGTTCTTC.

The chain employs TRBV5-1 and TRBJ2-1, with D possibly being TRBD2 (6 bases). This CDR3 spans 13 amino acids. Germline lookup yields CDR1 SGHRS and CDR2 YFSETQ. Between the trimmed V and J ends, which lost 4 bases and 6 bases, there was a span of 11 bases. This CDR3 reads CASSAGRSNEQFF. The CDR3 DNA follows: TGCGCCAGCAGCGCGGGACGGAGCAATGAGCAGTTCTTC. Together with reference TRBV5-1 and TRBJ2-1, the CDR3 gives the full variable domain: KAGVTQTPRYLIKTRGQQVTLSCSPISGHRSVSWYQQTPGQGLQFLFEYFSETQRNKGNFPGRFSGRQFSNSRSEMNVSTLELGDSALYLCASSAGRSNEQFFGPGTRLTVL.

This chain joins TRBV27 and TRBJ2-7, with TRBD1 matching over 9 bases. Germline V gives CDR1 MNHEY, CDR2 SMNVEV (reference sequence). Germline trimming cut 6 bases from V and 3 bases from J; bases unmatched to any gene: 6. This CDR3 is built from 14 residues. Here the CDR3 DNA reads TGTGCCAGCAGCCCCGGGACAGGGATCTACGAGCAGTACTTC. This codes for CASSPGTGIYEQYF.

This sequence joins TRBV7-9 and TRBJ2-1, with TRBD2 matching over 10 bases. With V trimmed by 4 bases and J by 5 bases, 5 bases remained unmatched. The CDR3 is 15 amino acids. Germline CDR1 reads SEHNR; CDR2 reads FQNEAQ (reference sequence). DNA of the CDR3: TGTGCCAGCAGCTCTCTAGCGGGAGCTCACAATGAGCAGTTCTTC. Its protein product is CASSSLAGAHNEQFF. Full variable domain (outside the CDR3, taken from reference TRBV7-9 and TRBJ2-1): DTGVSQNPRHKITKRGQNVTFRCDPISEHNRLYWYRQTLGQGPEFLTYFQNEAQLEKSRLLSDRFSAERPKGSFSTLEIQRTEQGDSAMYLCASSSLAGAHNEQFFGPGTRLTVL.

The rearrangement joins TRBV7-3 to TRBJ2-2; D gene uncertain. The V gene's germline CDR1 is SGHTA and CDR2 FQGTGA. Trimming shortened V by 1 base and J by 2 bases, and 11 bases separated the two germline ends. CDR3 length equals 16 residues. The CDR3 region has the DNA TGTGCCAGCAGCTTAAACGTAAACTTTAACACCGGGGAGCTGTTTTTT. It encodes CASSLNVNFNTGELFF.

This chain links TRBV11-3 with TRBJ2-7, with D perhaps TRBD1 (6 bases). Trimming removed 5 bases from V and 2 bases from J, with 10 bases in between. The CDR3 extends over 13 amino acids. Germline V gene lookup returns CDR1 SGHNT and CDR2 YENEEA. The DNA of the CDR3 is TGTGCCAGCAGCGAGACAGGAACCTACGAGCAGTACTTC. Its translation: CASSETGTYEQYF.

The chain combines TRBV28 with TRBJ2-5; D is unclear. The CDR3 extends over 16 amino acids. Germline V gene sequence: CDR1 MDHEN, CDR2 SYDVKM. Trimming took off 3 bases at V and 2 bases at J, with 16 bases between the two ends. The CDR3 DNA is TGTGCCAGCAGTTTCGATGTACAATCCCATCAAGAGACCCAGTACTTC. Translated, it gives CASSFDVQSHQETQYF.

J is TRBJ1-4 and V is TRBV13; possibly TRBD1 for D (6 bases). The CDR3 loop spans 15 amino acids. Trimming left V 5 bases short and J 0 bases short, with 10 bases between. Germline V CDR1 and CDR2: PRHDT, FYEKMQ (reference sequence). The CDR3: CASSQRQATNEKLFF. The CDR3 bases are TGTGCCAGCAGCCAAAGACAGGCAACTAATGAAAAACTGTTTTTT.

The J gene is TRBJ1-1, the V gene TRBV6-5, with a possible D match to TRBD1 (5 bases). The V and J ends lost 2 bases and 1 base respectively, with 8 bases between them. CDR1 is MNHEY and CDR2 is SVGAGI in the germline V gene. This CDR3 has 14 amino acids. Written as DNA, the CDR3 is TGTGCCAGCAGTTACGGCCAGGGGAACACTGAAGCTTTCTTT. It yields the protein CASSYGQGNTEAFF.

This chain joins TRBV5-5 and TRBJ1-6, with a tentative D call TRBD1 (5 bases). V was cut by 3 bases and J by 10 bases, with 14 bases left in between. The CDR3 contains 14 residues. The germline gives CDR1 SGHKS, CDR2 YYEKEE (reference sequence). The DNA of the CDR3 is TGTGCCAGCAGCTACGGGGGGAGTGGGTCACCCCTCCACTTT. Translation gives CASSYGGSGSPLHF.

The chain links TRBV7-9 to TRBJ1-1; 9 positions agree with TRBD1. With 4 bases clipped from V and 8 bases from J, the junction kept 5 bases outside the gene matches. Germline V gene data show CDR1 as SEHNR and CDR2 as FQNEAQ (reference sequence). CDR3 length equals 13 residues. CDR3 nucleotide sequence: TGTGCCAGCAGCTCGACACAGGGGGCAGAAGCTTTCTTT. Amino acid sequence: CASSSTQGAEAFF. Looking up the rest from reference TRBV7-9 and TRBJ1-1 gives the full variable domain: DTGVSQNPRHKITKRGQNVTFRCDPISEHNRLYWYRQTLGQGPEFLTYFQNEAQLEKSRLLSDRFSAERPKGSFSTLEIQRTEQGDSAMYLCASSSTQGAEAFFGQGTRLTVV.

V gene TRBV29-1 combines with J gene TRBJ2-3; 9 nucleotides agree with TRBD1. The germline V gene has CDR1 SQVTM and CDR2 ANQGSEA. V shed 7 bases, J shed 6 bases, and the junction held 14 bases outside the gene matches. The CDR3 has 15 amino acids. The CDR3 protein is CSGQTTGGAYDTQYF. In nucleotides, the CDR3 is TGCAGCGGCCAAACCACAGGGGGCGCGTACGATACGCAGTATTTT.

The CDR3 loop reads CASSPGQGASERITDTQYF. The CDR3 DNA sequence: TGTGCCAGCAGTCCGGGACAGGGGGCGTCTGAACGGATCACAGATACGCAGTATTTT. The rearrangement joins TRBV2 to TRBJ2-3; 12 bases are a match to TRBD1. This CDR3 is 19 amino acids long. CDR1 SNHLY and CDR2 FYNNEI come from the germline V gene. V dropped 5 bases and J dropped 2; count of bases not matched to a gene: 14.

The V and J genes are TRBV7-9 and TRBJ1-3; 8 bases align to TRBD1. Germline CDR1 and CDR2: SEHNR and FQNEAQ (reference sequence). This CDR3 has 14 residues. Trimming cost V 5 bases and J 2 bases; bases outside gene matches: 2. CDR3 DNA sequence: TGTGCCAGCAGCCCACAGGGGGCTGGAAACACCATATATTTT. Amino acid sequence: CASSPQGAGNTIYF.

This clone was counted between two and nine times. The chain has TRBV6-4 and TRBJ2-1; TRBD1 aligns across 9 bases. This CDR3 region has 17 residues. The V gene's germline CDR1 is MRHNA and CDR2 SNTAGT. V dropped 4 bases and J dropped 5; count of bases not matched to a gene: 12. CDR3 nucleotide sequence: TGTGCCAGCAGTGTAAATTCCGGGACAGGGCCCCACAATGAGCAGTTCTTC. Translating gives CASSVNSGTGPHNEQFF.

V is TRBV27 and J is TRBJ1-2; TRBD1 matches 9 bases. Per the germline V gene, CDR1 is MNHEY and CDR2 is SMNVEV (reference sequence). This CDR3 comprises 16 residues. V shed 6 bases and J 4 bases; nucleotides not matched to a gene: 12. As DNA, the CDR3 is TGTGCCAGCAGCCAAACAGGGGGCCGCCGATTCTATGGCTACACCTTC. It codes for CASSQTGGRRFYGYTF.

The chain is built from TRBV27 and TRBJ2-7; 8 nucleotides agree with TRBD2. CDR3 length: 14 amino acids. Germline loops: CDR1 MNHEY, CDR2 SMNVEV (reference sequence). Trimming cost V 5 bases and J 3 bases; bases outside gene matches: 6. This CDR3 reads CASSRLASDYEQYF. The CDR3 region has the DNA TGTGCCAGCAGTCGACTAGCGTCTGACTACGAGCAGTACTTC.

The CDR3 reads CASSEGQGAYEQYF. In DNA, the CDR3 is TGTGCCAGCAGTGAAGGGCAGGGGGCCTACGAGCAGTACTTC. The chain employs TRBV6-1 and TRBJ2-7, with 7 bases identical to TRBD1. After removal of 1 base from V and 2 bases from J, the junction contained 2 bases not matched to a gene. Germline V lookup: CDR1 MNHNS, CDR2 SASEGT. This CDR3 spans 14 amino acids.

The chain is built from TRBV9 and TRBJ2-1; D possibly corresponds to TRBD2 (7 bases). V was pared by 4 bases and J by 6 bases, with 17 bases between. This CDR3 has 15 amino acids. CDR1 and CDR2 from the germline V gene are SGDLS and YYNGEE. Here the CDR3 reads CASSPLGGRGNEQFF. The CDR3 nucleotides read TGTGCCAGCAGCCCTCTAGGGGGGAGGGGCAATGAGCAGTTCTTC.

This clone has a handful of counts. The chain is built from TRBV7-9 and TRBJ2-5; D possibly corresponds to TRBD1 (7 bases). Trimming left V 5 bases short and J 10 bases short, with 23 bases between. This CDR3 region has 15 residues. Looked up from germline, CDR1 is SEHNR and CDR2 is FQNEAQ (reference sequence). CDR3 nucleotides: TGTGCCAGCAGCGGACAGGCTAGCGCGCCTAGGGACCAGTACTTC. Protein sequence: CASSGQASAPRDQYF. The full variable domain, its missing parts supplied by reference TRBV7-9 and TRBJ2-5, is DTGVSQNPRHKITKRGQNVTFRCDPISEHNRLYWYRQTLGQGPEFLTYFQNEAQLEKSRLLSDRFSAERPKGSFSTLEIQRTEQGDSAMYLCASSGQASAPRDQYFGPGTRLLVL.

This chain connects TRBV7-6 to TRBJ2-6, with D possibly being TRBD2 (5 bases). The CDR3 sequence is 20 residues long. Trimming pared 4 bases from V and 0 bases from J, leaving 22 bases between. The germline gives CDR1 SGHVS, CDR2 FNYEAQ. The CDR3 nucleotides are TGTGCCAGCAGCTCATTAGACTACGGCGGGCTAAGCTCTGGGGCCAACGTCCTGACTTTC. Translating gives CASSSLDYGGLSSGANVLTF. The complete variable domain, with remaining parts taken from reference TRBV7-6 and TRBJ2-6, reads GAGVSQSPRYKVTKRGQDVALRCDPISGHVSLYWYRQALGQGPEFLTYFNYEAQQDKSGLPNDRFSAERPEGSISTLTIQRTEQRDSAMYRCASSSLDYGGLSSGANVLTFGAGSRLTVL.

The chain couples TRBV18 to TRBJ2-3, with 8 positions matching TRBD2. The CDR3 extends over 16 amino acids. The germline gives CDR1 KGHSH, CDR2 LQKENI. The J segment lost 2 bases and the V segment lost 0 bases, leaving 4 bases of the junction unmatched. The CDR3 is CASSPPSGASTDTQYF. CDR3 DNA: TGTGCCAGCTCACCACCTAGCGGGGCCTCCACAGATACGCAGTATTTT. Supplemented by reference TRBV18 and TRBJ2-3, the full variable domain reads NAGVMQNPRHLVRRRGQEARLRCSPMKGHSHVYWYRQLPEEGLKFMVYLQKENIIDESGMPKERFSAEFPKEGPSILRIQQVVRGDSAAYFCASSPPSGASTDTQYFGPGTRLTVL.

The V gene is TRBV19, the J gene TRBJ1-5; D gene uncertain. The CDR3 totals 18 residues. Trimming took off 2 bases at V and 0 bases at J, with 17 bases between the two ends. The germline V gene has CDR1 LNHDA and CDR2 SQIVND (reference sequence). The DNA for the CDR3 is TGTGCCAGTAGTATATTACAGATCAATAGTAATAGCAATCAGCCCCAGCATTTT. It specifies CASSILQINSNSNQPQHF.

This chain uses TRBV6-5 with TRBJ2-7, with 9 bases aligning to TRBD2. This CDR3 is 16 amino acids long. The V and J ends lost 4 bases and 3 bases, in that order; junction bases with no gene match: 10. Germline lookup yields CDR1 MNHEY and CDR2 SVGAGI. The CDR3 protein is CASSFSLRTSVYEQYF. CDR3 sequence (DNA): TGTGCCAGCAGTTTCTCCCTCCGGACTAGCGTCTACGAGCAGTACTTC.

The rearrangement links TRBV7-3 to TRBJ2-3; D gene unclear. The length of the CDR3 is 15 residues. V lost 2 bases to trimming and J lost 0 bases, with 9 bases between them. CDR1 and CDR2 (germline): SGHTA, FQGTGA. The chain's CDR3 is CASSLSPSSTDTQYF. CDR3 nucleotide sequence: TGTGCCAGCAGCTTATCGCCGAGCAGCACAGATACGCAGTATTTT.

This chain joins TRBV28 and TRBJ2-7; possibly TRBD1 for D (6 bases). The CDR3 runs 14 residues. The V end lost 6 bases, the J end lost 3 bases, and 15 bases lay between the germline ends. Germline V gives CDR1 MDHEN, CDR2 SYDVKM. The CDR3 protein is CASRSGGWSYEQYF. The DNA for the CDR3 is TGTGCCAGCAGGTCTGGGGGCTGGAGCTACGAGCAGTACTTC.

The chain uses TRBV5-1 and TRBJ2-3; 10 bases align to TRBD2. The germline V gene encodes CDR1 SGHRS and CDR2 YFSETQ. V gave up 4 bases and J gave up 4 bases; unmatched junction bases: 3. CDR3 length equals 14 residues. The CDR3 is CASSEAGGADTQYF. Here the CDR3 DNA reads TGCGCCAGCAGCGAAGCGGGGGGGGCAGATACGCAGTATTTT.